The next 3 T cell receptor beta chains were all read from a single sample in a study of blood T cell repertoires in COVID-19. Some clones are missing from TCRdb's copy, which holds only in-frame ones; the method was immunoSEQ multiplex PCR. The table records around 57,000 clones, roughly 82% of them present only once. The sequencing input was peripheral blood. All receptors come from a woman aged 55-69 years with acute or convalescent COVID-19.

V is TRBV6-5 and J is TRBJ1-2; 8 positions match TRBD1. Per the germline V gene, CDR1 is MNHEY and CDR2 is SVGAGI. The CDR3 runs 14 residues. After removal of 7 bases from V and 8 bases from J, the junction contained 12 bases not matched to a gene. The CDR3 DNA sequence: TGTGCCAGCAACGTAGGACAGGGTTCTGGCGGCTACACCTTC. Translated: CASNVGQGSGGYTF.

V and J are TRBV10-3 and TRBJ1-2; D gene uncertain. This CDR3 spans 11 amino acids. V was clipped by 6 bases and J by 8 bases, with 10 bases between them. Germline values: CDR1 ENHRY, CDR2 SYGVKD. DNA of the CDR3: TGTGCCATCAGCCCGGGTGGGGGCTACACCTTC. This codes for CAISPGGGYTF.

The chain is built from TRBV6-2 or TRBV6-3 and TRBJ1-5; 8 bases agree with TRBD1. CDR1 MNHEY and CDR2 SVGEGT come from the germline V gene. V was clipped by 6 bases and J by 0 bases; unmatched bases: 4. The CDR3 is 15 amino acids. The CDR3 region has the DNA TGTGCCAGCAGCCCCGGACAGGGTAGCAATCAGCCCCAGCATTTT. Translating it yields CASSPGQGSNQPQHF.